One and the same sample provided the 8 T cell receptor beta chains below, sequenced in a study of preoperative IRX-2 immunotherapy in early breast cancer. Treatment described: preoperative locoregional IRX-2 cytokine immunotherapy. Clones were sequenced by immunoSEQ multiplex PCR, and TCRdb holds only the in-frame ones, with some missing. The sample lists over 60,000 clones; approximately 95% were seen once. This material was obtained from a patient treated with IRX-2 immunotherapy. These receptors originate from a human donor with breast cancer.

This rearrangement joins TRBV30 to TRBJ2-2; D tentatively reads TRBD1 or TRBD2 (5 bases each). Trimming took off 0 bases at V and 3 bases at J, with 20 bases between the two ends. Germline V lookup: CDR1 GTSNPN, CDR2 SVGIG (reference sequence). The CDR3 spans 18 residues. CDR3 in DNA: TGTGCCTGGAGTGTAAACCCCCGGAGGCAGGGCTACACCGGGGAGCTGTTTTTT. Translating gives CAWSVNPRRQGYTGELFF.

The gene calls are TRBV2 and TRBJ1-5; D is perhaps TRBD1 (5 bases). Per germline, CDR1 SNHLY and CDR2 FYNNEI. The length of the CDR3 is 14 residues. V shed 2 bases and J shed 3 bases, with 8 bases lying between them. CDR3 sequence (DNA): TGTGCCAGCAGTGAATGGGGACTCAATCAGCCCCAGCATTTT. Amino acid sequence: CASSEWGLNQPQHF.

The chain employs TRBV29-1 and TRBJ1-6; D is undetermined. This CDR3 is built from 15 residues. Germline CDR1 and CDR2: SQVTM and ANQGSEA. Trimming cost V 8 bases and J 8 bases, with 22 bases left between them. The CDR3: CSPYRAVTEDSPLHF. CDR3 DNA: TGCAGCCCATACCGGGCGGTTACGGAAGATTCACCCCTCCACTTT.

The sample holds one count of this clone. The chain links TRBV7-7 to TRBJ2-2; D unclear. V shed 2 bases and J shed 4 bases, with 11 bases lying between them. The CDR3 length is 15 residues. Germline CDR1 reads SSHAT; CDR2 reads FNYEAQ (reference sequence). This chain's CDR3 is CASSLTLGSTGELFF. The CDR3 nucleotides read TGTGCCAGCAGCTTAACGCTGGGAAGCACCGGGGAGCTGTTTTTT.

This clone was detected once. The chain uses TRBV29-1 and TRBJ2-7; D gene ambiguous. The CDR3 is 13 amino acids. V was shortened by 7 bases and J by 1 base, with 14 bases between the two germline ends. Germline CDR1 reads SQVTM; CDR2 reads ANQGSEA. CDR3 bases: TGCAGCGCTTTAAAGGGTCCTTCCTACGAGCAGTACTTC. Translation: CSALKGPSYEQYF.

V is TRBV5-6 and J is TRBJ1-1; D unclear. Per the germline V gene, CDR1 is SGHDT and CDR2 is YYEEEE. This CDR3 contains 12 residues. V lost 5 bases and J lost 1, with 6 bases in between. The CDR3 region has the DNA TGTGCCAGCAGACGGCCGAACACTGAAGCTTTCTTT. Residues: CASRRPNTEAFF. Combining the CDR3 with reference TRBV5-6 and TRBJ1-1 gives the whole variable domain DAGVTQSPTHLIKTRGQQVTLRCSPKSGHDTVSWYQQALGQGPQFIFQYYEEEERQRGNFPDRFSGHQFPNYSSELNVNALLLGDSALYLCASRRPNTEAFFGQGTRLTVV.

The CDR3 DNA sequence: TGTGCCAGCAGCTTAGCACCGGGACAACCCTATGGCTACACCTTC. It is translated as CASSLAPGQPYGYTF. The genes are TRBV7-2 and TRBJ1-2, with TRBD1 as a possible D gene (6 bases). CDR1 is SGHTA, CDR2 FQGNSA, per germline. The CDR3 extends over 15 amino acids. V gave up 0 bases and J gave up 4 bases, with 12 bases separating them.

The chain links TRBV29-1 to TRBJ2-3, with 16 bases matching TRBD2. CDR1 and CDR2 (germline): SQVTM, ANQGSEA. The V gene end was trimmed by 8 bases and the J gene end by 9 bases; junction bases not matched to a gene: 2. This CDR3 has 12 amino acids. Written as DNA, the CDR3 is TGCAGCACGGGACTAGCGGGGGGGACGCAGTATTTT. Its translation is CSTGLAGGTQYF.